This is a list of T cell receptor beta chains from one sample in a study of PD-L1 blockade in urothelial cancer. TCRdb's copy holds only in-frame clones and misses some; the assay was immunoSEQ multiplex PCR. The table lists tens of thousands of clones, 70% to 80% of them singletons. Sequenced material: PBMCs, taken around atezolizumab (anti-PD-L1) treatment. The source of these receptors is a man aged 70 or older with urothelial cancer. The CDR3 runs from the conserved cysteine through the conserved F or W. Fields, in order: V gene, clone size, J gene, D gene, CDR3 DNA, CDR3 protein. A D gene is named only where the DNA matches it firmly. Expanded clones are given a class, and other clones once, few, many or no size at all.

TRBV6-6	-	TRBJ1-3	-	TGTGCCAGCAGTTACTCGCCCTCAGGGTTAGGAAACACCATATATTTT	CASSYSPSGLGNTIYF
TRBV2	once	TRBJ1-2	-	TGTGCCAGCAGTGAGGGCGGGGTATCGTGGGGCTACACCTTC	CASSEGGVSWGYTF
TRBV2	-	TRBJ1-4	-	TGTGCCAGCAGCCGGGACACTTCTAATGAAAAACTGTTTTTT	CASSRDTSNEKLFF
TRBV28	once	TRBJ2-3	-	TGTGCCACAGGGGACGAAATCACAGATACGCAGTATTTT	CATGDEITDTQYF
TRBV2	-	TRBJ2-7	TRBD2	TGTGCCAGCGGAGAGCTAGCGGGGGCCTACGAGCAGTACTTC	CASGELAGAYEQYF
TRBV5-4	few	TRBJ2-7	-	TGTGCCAGCAGCTTGTTGACAAGGGGGGAGCAGTACTTC	CASSLLTRGEQYF
TRBV21-1	-	TRBJ1-5	-	TGTGCCAGCACCCGAGGGGGGCAGGGGGGAAGGCGGTGGGACCAGCCCCAGCATTTT	CASTRGGQGGRRWDQPQHF
TRBV9	-	TRBJ2-2	-	TGTGCCAGCAGCGTAGAGGGGGCCGGGGAGCTGTTTTTT	CASSVEGAGELFF
TRBV29-1	-	TRBJ2-5	TRBD2	TGCAGCGTTGGCGACAGAGGGCACGGATTGGGAGGGTCGTACTTC	CSVGDRGHGLGGSYF
TRBV5-1	-	TRBJ2-7	TRBD2	TGCGCCAGCAGCTTGGCCGTGATAGCGGGAGGGAAAGAGCAGTACTTC	CASSLAVIAGGKEQYF